The 19 T cell receptor beta chains reported below all come from one sample, sequenced in a study (dated by TCRdb to 2014 to 2015). Receptor libraries were prepared by 5' RACE. The listed sequencing device is Illumina MiSeq. TCRdb cleaned the public reads at Q25 with fastp, built clones with MiXCR and kept in-frame beta chains. Here each entry gathers all rows of one CDR3 protein and keeps the most common genes and DNA. For this sample there are some 8,700 distinct CDR3 sequences; 65% to 70% appear just once. The top ten clones comprise 3.5% to 5.5% of the sample. The sample comprised tumor-infiltrating naive CD4+ T cells sorted from the breast tumor. Taken with the paper, the label for cell subset or site translates to: naive CD4+ T cells, CD4+CD45RA+CD25-. The receptor set was obtained from a female donor with breast cancer.

The chain is built from TRBV4-1 and TRBJ1-4; maybe TRBD1 (6 bases). The CDR3 is made up of 15 amino acids. Between the trimmed V and J ends, which lost 1 base and 5 bases, there was a span of 11 bases. Germline values: CDR1 MGHRA, CDR2 YSYEKL. The CDR3 DNA reads TGCGCCAGCAGCCAAGTCCTTGGGGGCAATGAAAAACTGTTTTTT. This encodes CASSQVLGGNEKLFF.

The CDR3 bases are TGTGCCAGCTCGCTAGCGGGGGGGATAAATGAGCAGTTCTTC. Translating it yields CASSLAGGINEQFF. J is TRBJ2-1 and V is TRBV2, with 12 nucleotides matching TRBD2. This CDR3 has 14 amino acids. V shed 8 bases and J 7 bases; nucleotides not matched to a gene: 6. The V gene's germline CDR1 is SNHLY and CDR2 FYNNEI. The full variable domain, with the rest looked up from reference TRBV2 and TRBJ2-1, is EPEVTQTPSHQVTQMGQEVILRCVPISNHLYFYWYRQILGQKVEFLVSFYNNEISEKSEIFDDQFSVERPDGSNFTLKIRSTKLEDSAMYFCASSLAGGINEQFFGPGTRLTVL.

V and J are TRBV27 and TRBJ2-2; 7 bases align to TRBD2. Germline V lookup: CDR1 MNHEY, CDR2 SMNVEV (reference sequence). V dropped 3 bases and J dropped 6; count of bases not matched to a gene: 4. There are 14 residues in the CDR3. As DNA, the CDR3 is TGTGCCAGCAGTTTGATCGGGGGGTCCGGGGAGCTGTTTTTT. Translated, it gives CASSLIGGSGELFF.

This clonotype occurred a few times. This chain connects TRBV5-1 to TRBJ2-1; 7 bases map to TRBD1. This CDR3 is 15 amino acids long. V shed 3 bases and J 5 bases; nucleotides not matched to a gene: 8. Per the germline V gene, CDR1 is SGHRS and CDR2 is YFSETQ. The DNA for the CDR3 is TGCGCCAGCAGCTGGCTCCCGGGACAGAACAATGAGCAGTTCTTC. Amino acid sequence: CASSWLPGQNNEQFF.

This clonotype was seen more than once but under ten times. The V call is TRBV12-3 or TRBV12-4, the J call TRBJ2-7; TRBD2 is a possible D gene (5 bases). The CDR3 is 12 residues long. With 4 bases removed from V and 2 bases from J, the gap between germline ends came to 6 bases. The CDR3 region has the DNA TGTGCCAGCAGTTACGGGACCTACGAGCAGTACTTC. Its translation: CASSYGTYEQYF.

The chain links TRBV5-6 to TRBJ2-5; 11 bases agree with TRBD1. Losses at the gene ends were 5 bases for V and 2 bases for J; bases not matched to a gene: 8. The length of the CDR3 is 16 residues. Per the germline V gene, CDR1 is SGHDT and CDR2 is YYEEEE. In DNA, the CDR3 is TGTGCCAGCAGTTTCAGAGGGACAGGGGGACAAGAGACCCAGTACTTC. Translating gives CASSFRGTGGQETQYF.

The rearrangement uses TRBV5-5 and TRBJ1-2; D may be TRBD1 (5 bases). CDR3 length: 15 amino acids. V lost 4 bases to trimming and J lost 1 base, with 14 bases between them. Germline CDR1 is SGHKS and CDR2 is YYEKEE (reference sequence). The CDR3 DNA reads as TGTGCCAGCAGCCCGGGCCCGACAGATAACTATGGCTACACCTTC. This gives the protein CASSPGPTDNYGYTF.

A few counts support this clonotype. As DNA, the CDR3 is TGTGCCAGCAGTTCGAGGGGGTCAGGGAAATGGAATGAGCAGTTCTTC. It specifies CASSSRGSGKWNEQFF. The rearrangement links TRBV12-3 or TRBV12-4 to TRBJ2-1; D possibly corresponds to TRBD1 (6 bases). The CDR3 length is 16 residues. The germline V and J ends were trimmed by 4 bases and 7 bases, with 20 bases remaining between them.

The chain recombines TRBV7-8 with TRBJ1-4; D ambiguous. This CDR3 spans 15 amino acids. V lost 5 bases and J 8 bases, leaving 18 bases between the germline ends. From germline, CDR1 is SGHVS and CDR2 FQNEAQ. DNA for the CDR3: TGTGCCAGCAGCACGAGACCCAAATCAGGAGAAAAACTGTTTTTT. Translated, it gives CASSTRPKSGEKLFF.

The rearrangement links TRBV7-2 to TRBJ2-1; TRBD2 agrees at 11 bases. The CDR3 is 16 amino acids. Germline CDR1 reads SGHTA; CDR2 reads FQGNSA. V shed 5 bases, J shed 4 bases, and the junction held 7 bases outside the gene matches. This CDR3 reads CASSPQGLADYNEQFF. The CDR3 coding sequence is TGTGCCAGCAGCCCCCAGGGACTAGCGGATTACAATGAGCAGTTCTTC.

This clonotype has just a few counts. This rearrangement joins TRBV5-1 to TRBJ2-5; D may be TRBD2 (6 bases). The CDR3 is made up of 14 amino acids. Per the germline V gene, CDR1 is SGHRS and CDR2 is YFSETQ. Deletions cut 4 bases from V and 2 bases from J, with 12 bases between. The CDR3, as DNA: TGCGCCAGCAGCCGCCTAGCGACTCAAGAGACCCAGTACTTC. Amino acids: CASSRLATQETQYF.

The CDR3 DNA reads as TGCGCCAGCAGCGACTGGGACAGGGACACTGAAGCTTTCTTT. Translation: CASSDWDRDTEAFF. V gene TRBV4-1 combines with J gene TRBJ1-1; 9 nucleotides line up with TRBD1. The V and J ends lost 5 bases and 3 bases, in that order; junction bases with no gene match: 4. The CDR3 consists of 14 residues. The germline gives CDR1 MGHRA, CDR2 YSYEKL.

This chain uses TRBV20-1 with TRBJ1-2; D unresolved. The CDR3 spans 11 residues. The germline gives CDR1 DFQATT, CDR2 SNEGSKA (reference sequence). Between the trimmed V and J ends, which lost 7 bases and 3 bases, there was a span of 9 bases. CDR3 DNA: TGCAGTGTGAAGCGGGACTATGGCTACACCTTC. Translating gives CSVKRDYGYTF.

By proportion, this clonotype is medium-sized (0.01 to 0.1%). V gene TRBV20-1 combines with J gene TRBJ2-7; TRBD2 aligns across 8 bases. Losses at the gene ends were 5 bases for V and 3 bases for J; bases not matched to a gene: 12. The germline gives CDR1 DFQATT, CDR2 SNEGSKA (reference sequence). CDR3 length: 15 amino acids. The CDR3, as DNA: TGCAGTGCTGATATAGCGGGGCGCCTTGACTACGAGCAGTACTTC. This sequence encodes CSADIAGRLDYEQYF.

This chain links TRBV20-1 with TRBJ2-1; 8 bases fit TRBD1. Trimming cost V 1 base and J 12 bases; bases outside gene matches: 5. Per germline, CDR1 DFQATT and CDR2 SNEGSKA (reference sequence). The CDR3 contains 12 residues. The CDR3 loop is CSARGDRGVQFF. Written as DNA, the CDR3 is TGCAGTGCTAGAGGCGACAGGGGAGTGCAGTTCTTC.

The V gene is TRBV5-1, the J gene TRBJ1-2, with D hard to call. Trimming cost V 4 bases and J 4 bases, with 11 bases left between them. Per the germline V gene, CDR1 is SGHRS and CDR2 is YFSETQ. This CDR3 contains 13 residues. The CDR3: CASSEETVYGYTF. In nucleotides, the CDR3 is TGCGCCAGCAGCGAGGAGACCGTCTATGGCTACACCTTC.

The chain joins TRBV4-1 to TRBJ2-1; TRBD2 agrees at 7 bases. Germline lookup yields CDR1 MGHRA and CDR2 YSYEKL. The CDR3 contains 14 residues. J lost 5 bases, V lost 5 bases, and 6 bases had no gene match. CDR3 coding DNA: TGCGCCAGCAGCGCGGGAGTCAATAACAATGAGCAGTTCTTC. As protein: CASSAGVNNNEQFF.

This chain's CDR3 is CASSTPGTQRYF. CDR3 sequence (DNA): TGTGCCAGCAGTACTCCCGGGACTCAAAGGTATTTT. The rearrangement joins TRBV12-3 or TRBV12-4 to TRBJ2-3, with D possibly matching TRBD2 (6 bases). With 5 bases removed from V and 14 bases from J, the gap between germline ends came to 17 bases. CDR3 length equals 12 residues.

The CDR3 protein is CSARTSGGYIQYF. The DNA of the CDR3 is TGCAGTGCCCGGACTAGCGGGGGATACATTCAGTACTTC. This chain connects TRBV20-1 to TRBJ2-4, with TRBD2 matching 13 bases. This CDR3 region has 13 residues. The germline V gene encodes CDR1 DFQATT and CDR2 SNEGSKA (reference sequence). Germline trimming cut 6 bases from V and 8 bases from J; bases unmatched to any gene: 4.